This is a list of T cell receptor beta chains from one sample in a study of HIV-infected patients and healthy controls. A single record per CDR3 protein comes from TCRdb applying MiXCR to the 5' RACE reads. Of more than 15,000 distinct CDR3 sequences detected, around 8.2% appear once; the ten largest clones hold 6.5%. Sequencing used blood. These receptors were collected from an adult in good health. Each CDR3 is given with its conserved first and last residue. D genes are given only for firm matches. For some rows the clone size is stated as once, few or many, or as a class when expanded; others skip it.

>.|many|15|TRBV7-2|TRBJ2-3
CASSLSNAVADTQYF
TGTGCCAGCAGCTTAAGCAATGCGGTGGCTGATACGCAGTATTTT
>.|few|12|TRBV29-1|TRBJ1-2
CSVVKESYGYTF
TGCAGCGTTGTGAAGGAAAGCTATGGCTACACCTTC
>.|many|14|TRBV18|TRBJ2-1
CASSPIKGDNEQFF
TGTGCCAGCTCACCAATTAAGGGAGACAATGAGCAGTTCTTC
>.|few|15|TRBV10-3|TRBJ1-1
CAITDSGGANTEAFF
TGTGCCATCACCGACAGCGGGGGGGCGAACACTGAAGCTTTCTTT
>TRBD2|many|13|TRBV9|TRBJ2-2
CASSASGAGELFF
TGTGCCAGCAGCGCGAGCGGGGCCGGGGAGCTGTTTTTT
>.|many|14|TRBV3-1|TRBJ2-7
CASSHRWAFYEQYF
TGTGCCAGCAGCCATAGATGGGCGTTCTACGAGCAGTACTTC
>.|.|13|TRBV12-3/TRBV12-4|TRBJ2-2
CASSDYRAGELFF
TGTGCCAGCAGTGATTACAGAGCAGGGGAGCTGTTTTTT
>TRBD2|medium-sized|15|TRBV20-1|TRBJ2-5
CSARDLAGAKGTQYF
TGCAGTGCTAGAGATCTAGCGGGGGCCAAAGGGACCCAGTACTTC
>.|few|16|TRBV18|TRBJ1-1
CASSPYRVEMNTEAFF
TGTGCCAGCTCACCGTACAGGGTAGAGATGAACACTGAAGCTTTCTTT
>TRBD1|many|16|TRBV7-2|TRBJ2-5
CASSSSGQGGQETQYF
TGTGCCAGCAGCTCTTCGGGACAGGGGGGGCAAGAGACCCAGTACTTC
>.|medium-sized|15|TRBV7-8|TRBJ1-1
CASSTLQGLNTEAFF
TGTGCCAGCAGCACCTTACAGGGTTTGAACACTGAAGCTTTCTTT
>TRBD1|medium-sized|15|TRBV20-1|TRBJ2-1
CSAREPGQGTSEQFF
TGCAGTGCTAGGGAGCCGGGACAGGGAACTAGCGAGCAGTTCTTC
>TRBD2|many|18|TRBV5-1|TRBJ2-1
CASSLTALLAGVGDEQFF
TGCGCCAGCAGCCTCACCGCTTTGCTAGCGGGGGTCGGAGATGAGCAGTTCTTC
>.|medium-sized|16|TRBV15|TRBJ2-1
CATRKGLGSPYNEQFF
TGTGCCACCAGAAAGGGCCTTGGGTCCCCCTACAATGAGCAGTTCTTC
>TRBD2|few|16|TRBV28|TRBJ2-1
CASSLSWLAAYNEQFF
TGTGCCAGCAGTTTATCGTGGCTAGCGGCCTACAATGAGCAGTTCTTC
>.|.|16|TRBV3-1|TRBJ1-1
CASSQSARSGHTEAFF
TGTGCCAGCAGCCAATCCGCGAGGTCAGGGCACACTGAAGCTTTCTTT
>.|many|15|TRBV29-1|TRBJ2-3
CSVVLGWDAYDTQYF
TGCAGCGTTGTTTTGGGCTGGGACGCATATGATACGCAGTATTTT
>.|many|13|TRBV29-1|TRBJ2-1
CSVSRGPYNEQFF
TGCAGCGTTAGCCGCGGGCCCTACAATGAGCAGTTCTTC